The 32 T cell receptor beta chains given below trace back to one sample, sequenced in a study of cytomegalovirus exposure and HLA in healthy donors. Sequencing used immunoSEQ multiplex PCR; TCRdb keeps in-frame clones, though not all of them. The sample holds roughly 300,000 clones, about 85% seen once. Sequencing input: PBMCs. The source is a woman in her 30s in good health and CMV-seropositive.

With respect to this clone: The sample has other DNA sequences that encode this CDR3 too. The chain combines TRBV28 with TRBJ2-7, with D uncertain. CDR1 and CDR2 (germline): MDHEN, SYDVKM. Trimming stripped 3 bases from V and 6 bases from J, with 9 bases between. There are 12 residues in the CDR3. The CDR3: CASSLGRVEQYF. CDR3 bases: TGTGCCAGCAGTTTGGGTAGAGTCGAGCAGTACTTC.

For the CDR3, the DNA is TGTGCCAGCAGCTTGTACAGGGGCACCTACGAGCAGTACTTC. This gives the protein CASSLYRGTYEQYF. The chain carries TRBV5-4 and TRBJ2-7, with TRBD1 matching 7 bases. V trimming: 1 base; J trimming: 2 bases; junction bases outside the gene matches: 3. Germline assignment: CDR1 SGHNT and CDR2 YYREEE (reference sequence). The CDR3 runs 14 residues.

This clone was recorded once. The rearrangement joins TRBV2 to TRBJ1-1; D might be TRBD1 (5 bases). The germline V and J ends were trimmed by 6 bases and 3 bases, with 14 bases remaining between them. In germline, CDR1 is SNHLY, CDR2 FYNNEI. CDR3 size: 14 residues. CDR3 sequence (DNA): TGTGCCAGCAGGTACAGGTATTTGGACACTGAAGCTTTCTTT. It yields the protein CASRYRYLDTEAFF.

This chain uses TRBV28 with TRBJ1-1; D is undetermined. The CDR3 extends over 13 amino acids. Germline V gene data show CDR1 as MDHEN and CDR2 as SYDVKM. The V end was cut by 7 bases, the J end by 0 bases, with 9 bases between. The CDR3 DNA reads as TGTGCCAGCATGGCCAGCTTGAACACTGAAGCTTTCTTT. Translated, it gives CASMASLNTEAFF.

The chain links TRBV7-3 to TRBJ1-1; D unresolved. The CDR3 totals 15 residues. Germline CDR1 and CDR2: SGHTA and FQGTGA. V was trimmed by 5 bases and J by 4 bases, leaving 17 bases between them. The CDR3 protein is CASSPGRTGGTEAFF. The DNA of the CDR3 is TGTGCCAGCAGCCCCGGACGCACTGGTGGCACTGAAGCTTTCTTT.

This clone was counted a few times. The chain recombines TRBV25-1 with TRBJ1-1; D ambiguous. V lost 3 bases to trimming and J lost 8 bases, with 10 bases between them. The CDR3 spans 12 residues. Germline CDR1 MGHDK, CDR2 SYGVNS. The CDR3 loop is CASSEGRSEAFF. The DNA of the CDR3 is TGTGCCAGCAGTGAGGGCAGGAGCGAAGCTTTCTTT.

This sequence joins TRBV4-3 and TRBJ1-1, with D perhaps matching TRBD1 (5 bases). The germline V and J ends were trimmed by 7 bases and 8 bases, with 11 bases remaining between them. Germline lookup yields CDR1 LGHNA and CDR2 YSLEER. The CDR3 runs to 11 residues. The CDR3 here is CASMGGREAFF. The DNA for the CDR3 is TGCGCCAGCATGGGGGGAAGAGAAGCTTTCTTT.

The CDR3 here is CAIRTVGKNTEAFF. CDR3 DNA: TGTGCCATCAGGACCGTAGGGAAGAACACTGAAGCTTTCTTT. The chain joins TRBV10-3 to TRBJ1-1; D not certain. The CDR3 covers 14 residues. Between the trimmed V and J ends, which lost 6 bases and 1 base, there was a span of 12 bases. In germline, CDR1 is ENHRY, CDR2 SYGVKD.

This clone was detected a few times. This chain connects TRBV7-9 to TRBJ1-2; 10 bases match TRBD1. Trimming cost V 8 bases and J 7 bases; bases outside gene matches: 13. CDR1 and CDR2 (germline): SEHNR, FQNEAQ (reference sequence). This CDR3 region has 15 residues. The CDR3 protein is CASAPPGTGVGGYTF. DNA of the CDR3: TGTGCCAGCGCCCCGCCAGGGACAGGGGTCGGTGGCTACACCTTC.

The chain carries TRBV29-1 and TRBJ2-7; D possibly corresponds to TRBD1 (6 bases). Germline CDR1 reads SQVTM; CDR2 reads ANQGSEA. This CDR3 contains 13 residues. Trimming removed 6 bases from V and 0 bases from J, with 12 bases in between. CDR3 sequence reads: CSVTGQFSYEQYF. The CDR3 DNA reads TGCAGCGTAACCGGACAGTTCTCCTACGAGCAGTACTTC.

V usage is TRBV20-1 and J usage is TRBJ2-5; D may be TRBD2 (5 bases). Trimming stripped 2 bases from V and 4 bases from J, with 5 bases between. CDR3 length equals 11 residues. Germline CDR1 reads DFQATT; CDR2 reads SNEGSKA (reference sequence). CDR3 coding DNA: TGCAGTGCTAGACTAGCAGAGACCCAGTACTTC. Its protein is CSARLAETQYF.

V usage is TRBV30 and J usage is TRBJ2-7; 12 positions match TRBD2. The germline V gene has CDR1 GTSNPN and CDR2 SVGIG (reference sequence). J was trimmed by 4 bases and V by 5 bases; bases with no gene match: 6. The CDR3 totals 14 residues. The CDR3 nucleotides read TGTGCCTGGTCTGGACTAGCGGGGTTTTACGAGCAGTACTTC. Amino acids: CAWSGLAGFYEQYF. The full variable domain, rest sourced from reference TRBV30 and TRBJ2-7, is SQTIHQWPATLVQPVGSPLSLECTVEGTSNPNLYWYRQAAGRGLQLLFYSVGIGQISSEVPQNLSASRPQDRQFILSSKKLLLSDSGFYLCAWSGLAGFYEQYFGPGTRLTVT.

The chain joins TRBV28 to TRBJ2-7; D gene ambiguous. The germline CDR1 and CDR2 sequences are MDHEN and SYDVKM. The CDR3 has 18 residues. The V gene lost 3 bases and the J gene lost 2 bases, with 23 bases spanning the gap. This chain's CDR3 is CASSFTLLAAQTTYEQYF. Here the CDR3 DNA reads TGTGCCAGCAGTTTCACCCTCCTGGCGGCCCAAACAACCTACGAGCAGTACTTC.

As DNA, the CDR3 is TGTGCCAGCAGTTTCCGGGACAGGGGTAGGAACACTGAAGCTTTCTTT. This encodes CASSFRDRGRNTEAFF. The chain uses TRBV27 and TRBJ1-1; the match to TRBD1 covers 10 bases. Germline V gene lookup returns CDR1 MNHEY and CDR2 SMNVEV (reference sequence). V lost 3 bases and J lost 1; bases outside the gene matches: 5. The CDR3 contains 16 residues.

The chain has TRBV2 and TRBJ1-2, with a possible D match to TRBD1 (5 bases). CDR3 length: 15 residues. The germline gives CDR1 SNHLY, CDR2 FYNNEI. Trimming stripped 6 bases from V and 0 bases from J, with 14 bases between. The CDR3 DNA follows: TGTGCCAGCAGCGGGACGTCGGCTCCTAACTATGGCTACACCTTC. Translation gives CASSGTSAPNYGYTF. The whole variable domain, filled in from reference TRBV2 and TRBJ1-2, reads EPEVTQTPSHQVTQMGQEVILRCVPISNHLYFYWYRQILGQKVEFLVSFYNNEISEKSEIFDDQFSVERPDGSNFTLKIRSTKLEDSAMYFCASSGTSAPNYGYTFGSGTRLTVV.

This clone came up a few times. The chain's CDR3 is CAWSSQDSRGNTIYF. The CDR3 DNA reads TGTGCCTGGAGTTCACAGGACAGCAGAGGAAACACCATATATTTT. The chain joins TRBV30 to TRBJ1-3; possible D gene TRBD1, 6 bases. The CDR3 runs 15 residues. CDR1 and CDR2 from the germline V gene are GTSNPN and SVGIG (reference sequence). Deletions cut 2 bases from V and 4 bases from J, with 15 bases between.

The V call is TRBV7-8, the J call TRBJ1-1; D call uncertain. Germline V gene sequence: CDR1 SGHVS, CDR2 FQNEAQ. Trimming stripped 6 bases from V and 1 base from J, with 3 bases between. This CDR3 region has 11 residues. This CDR3 reads CASSQNTEAFF. The CDR3 bases are TGTGCCAGCAGTCAGAACACTGAAGCTTTCTTT.

The chain couples TRBV5-1 to TRBJ2-3, with 7 nucleotides matching TRBD2. Trimming took 0 bases from V and 6 from J; bases not matched to a gene: 7. This CDR3 region has 15 residues. Germline CDR1 is SGHRS and CDR2 is YFSETQ. Here the CDR3 reads CASSLVSSGSDTQYF. DNA of the CDR3: TGCGCCAGCAGCTTGGTGTCTAGCGGATCCGATACGCAGTATTTT.

This clone was seen a single time. This chain connects TRBV28 to TRBJ2-3; D remains ambiguous. This CDR3 spans 12 amino acids. Germline V gene data show CDR1 as MDHEN and CDR2 as SYDVKM. The chain's CDR3 is CAAAGRTDTQYF. The CDR3 DNA is TGTGCAGCAGCCGGACGCACAGATACGCAGTATTTT.

The V call is TRBV5-6, the J call TRBJ2-4, with TRBD2 matching 11 bases. The CDR3 totals 15 residues. The ends lost 5 bases at V and 4 bases at J; junction bases unmatched: 5. CDR1 and CDR2 from the germline V gene are SGHDT and YYEEEE. The CDR3 DNA is TGTGCCAGCAGACCGACTAGCGGGGATAAAAACATTCAGTACTTC. Its protein product is CASRPTSGDKNIQYF.

This rearrangement joins TRBV5-4 to TRBJ2-7; D is unresolved. The germline V and J ends were trimmed by 4 bases and 0 bases, with 8 bases remaining between them. Per the germline V gene, CDR1 is SGHNT and CDR2 is YYREEE (reference sequence). This CDR3 spans 13 amino acids. This CDR3 is CASSIASSYEQYF. CDR3 DNA sequence: TGTGCCAGCAGCATCGCGAGCTCCTACGAGCAGTACTTC.

This clone has only one observation. The chain is built from TRBV2 and TRBJ1-2, with D possibly being TRBD1 (6 bases). Trimming cost V 8 bases and J 4 bases, with 14 bases left between them. Germline CDR1 SNHLY, CDR2 FYNNEI. The CDR3 has 13 residues. CDR3 loop: CASLQGISYGYTF. Written as DNA, the CDR3 is TGTGCCAGCCTACAGGGCATTAGCTATGGCTACACCTTC.

The gene calls are TRBV5-4 and TRBJ2-3, with 9 bases lining up with TRBD2. Germline CDR1 is SGHNT and CDR2 is YYREEE (reference sequence). With 7 bases clipped from V and 7 bases from J, the junction kept 7 bases outside the gene matches. The CDR3 extends over 13 amino acids. CDR3 loop: CASLREGVNTQYF. CDR3 sequence (DNA): TGTGCCAGCTTGCGGGAGGGGGTTAATACGCAGTATTTT. Drawing the rest from reference TRBV5-4 and TRBJ2-3, the complete variable domain is ETGVTQSPTHLIKTRGQQVTLRCSSQSGHNTVSWYQQALGQGPQFIFQYYREEENGRGNFPPRFSGLQFPNYSSELNVNALELDDSALYLCASLREGVNTQYFGPGTRLTVL.

The chain carries TRBV9 and TRBJ2-3; 9 nucleotides match TRBD2. Germline V gene sequence: CDR1 SGDLS, CDR2 YYNGEE. This CDR3 contains 15 residues. The V segment lost 3 bases and the J segment 2 bases; nucleotides outside the gene matches: 4. The CDR3 loop reads CASSDLAGPTDTQYF. CDR3 coding DNA: TGTGCCAGCAGCGACCTAGCGGGGCCCACAGATACGCAGTATTTT. Using reference TRBV9 and TRBJ2-3 for the parts outside the CDR3, the full variable domain is DSGVTQTPKHLITATGQRVTLRCSPRSGDLSVYWYQQSLDQGLQFLIQYYNGEERAKGNILERFSAQQFPDLHSELNLSSLELGDSALYFCASSDLAGPTDTQYFGPGTRLTVL.

V and J are TRBV19 and TRBJ1-5, with D uncertain. The CDR3 loop spans 14 amino acids. V was clipped by 3 bases and J by 7 bases, with 13 bases between them. The germline CDR1 and CDR2 sequences are LNHDA and SQIVND (reference sequence). CDR3 amino acids: CASSINTGNQPQHF. The CDR3 DNA reads TGTGCCAGTAGTATTAACACCGGGAACCAGCCCCAGCATTTT.

The J gene is TRBJ2-7, the V gene TRBV20-1, with unresolved D. The germline V gene has CDR1 DFQATT and CDR2 SNEGSKA (reference sequence). This CDR3 contains 10 residues. V lost 6 bases, J lost 4 bases, and 7 bases lay in between. CDR3 nucleotide sequence: TGCAGTGCCAGTTATTACGAGCAGTACTTC. Translating it yields CSASYYEQYF.

With regard to this clone: The sample carries other DNA sequences with the same CDR3. V is TRBV27 and J is TRBJ2-7; 11 bases fit TRBD2. Trimming took 6 bases from V and 3 from J; bases not matched to a gene: 4. The CDR3 has 14 amino acids. The germline CDR1 and CDR2 sequences are MNHEY and SMNVEV (reference sequence). The chain's CDR3 is CASSFTSGSYEQYF. DNA for the CDR3: TGTGCCAGCAGCTTTACTAGCGGGAGCTACGAGCAGTACTTC.

This chain links TRBV6-5 with TRBJ1-2; D remains ambiguous. Trimming cost V 8 bases and J 1 base, with 17 bases left between them. CDR3 length: 15 amino acids. Germline lookup yields CDR1 MNHEY and CDR2 SVGAGI. The CDR3 nucleotides read TGTGCCAGCCGATCGGAGGGAATTTTTAACTATGGCTACACCTTC. This codes for CASRSEGIFNYGYTF.

J is TRBJ1-2 and V is TRBV27, with D uncertain. The CDR3 extends over 12 amino acids. V lost 8 bases and J 6 bases, leaving 13 bases between the germline ends. Per the germline V gene, CDR1 is MNHEY and CDR2 is SMNVEV (reference sequence). As DNA, the CDR3 is TGTGCCAGCGGAGAGGGTTCGGATGGCTACACCTTC. This encodes CASGEGSDGYTF.

This clone was seen a few times. This rearrangement joins TRBV29-1 to TRBJ2-7, with a possible D match to TRBD1 (6 bases). V was cut by 5 bases and J by 3 bases, with 14 bases left in between. The germline gives CDR1 SQVTM, CDR2 ANQGSEA. This CDR3 is 13 amino acids long. DNA for the CDR3: TGCAGCGTTCGACACGGACAGAGCTACGAGCAGTACTTC. As protein: CSVRHGQSYEQYF.

The V call is TRBV15, the J call TRBJ2-7; TRBD2 matches at 9 bases. Trimming cost V 1 base and J 7 bases; bases outside gene matches: 5. CDR1 LNHNV and CDR2 YYDKDF come from the germline V gene (reference sequence). The CDR3 covers 14 residues. In DNA, the CDR3 is TGTGCCACCAGCAGAGGGCTAGCGGGGAGGGAGCAGTACTTC. It codes for CATSRGLAGREQYF.

This clone was seen only a few times. J is TRBJ1-2 and V is TRBV19; no clear D gene. Germline V gene sequence: CDR1 LNHDA, CDR2 SQIVND (reference sequence). The CDR3 contains 13 residues. The V end was cut by 11 bases, the J end by 0 bases, with 13 bases between. The CDR3 loop is CASRVGANYGYTF. The CDR3 DNA is TGTGCCTCGCGAGTGGGAGCTAACTATGGCTACACCTTC.